This TCR beta chain was identified in a study of cytomegalovirus exposure and HLA in healthy donors. The CDR3 loop spans 15 amino acids. CDR1 and CDR2 (germline): SGHAT, FQDESV (reference sequence). V shed 5 bases and J 7 bases; nucleotides not matched to a gene: 9. Study outcomes and limitations: Earlier results showed most TCR beta V segments being productive about 87% or about 30% of the time. A later analysis, which compared TCR beta chains of equal frequency, found the HLA-associated ones more clonally expanded. Sequencing likely generated an artifact that appeared as a cluster of highly shared sequence variants. Later analysis identified a missense DCLRE1C variant that was linked to TCR beta V- and J-gene trimming.

A multiplex PCR was run with 60 Vbeta primers and 13 Jbeta primers. Sequenced by immunoSEQ multiplex PCR; TCRdb stores in-frame clones only, minus some. The table records 100,000 to 150,000 clones, roughly 15% of them present only once. In its sample, this clone was seen a few times. The antigen remains undetermined. The rearrangement joins TRBV11-1 to TRBJ2-5; the match to TRBD1 covers 11 bases. The material sequenced was PBMCs. The source of this sequence is a female donor in good health and CMV-seropositive. CDR3 amino acids: CASSTGTGGLGTQYF. The CDR3 coding sequence is TGTGCCAGCAGCACCGGGACAGGGGGTTTAGGGACCCAGTACTTC.